This T cell receptor beta chain emerged from a study of early stage breast cancer tumors. Looking at the study overall: ER+/PR+/HER2- status applied to about 70% of the 16 invasive breast tumors.

The germline CDR1 and CDR2 sequences are GTSNPN and SVGIG (reference sequence). CDR3 length: 14 amino acids. Trimming removed 1 base at V and 5 bases at J, with 11 bases between. With respect to this clone: No antigen is known for it.

Study results and caveats: Commonly generated sequences made up most enriched TCRB sequences shared between patients.

Each sample had two DNA replicates, approximately 0.5 ug blood or around 1.5 ug tissue. Sequencing was performed with immunoSEQ multiplex PCR; in TCRdb, only in-frame clones are kept and a portion is missing. The table includes about 36,000 clones, around 70% detected once. Sequencing was performed on blood. The sequence was collected from a person between 55 and 69 years old with breast cancer. This sequence joins TRBV30 and TRBJ2-2; D possibly corresponds to TRBD2 (5 bases). For the CDR3, the DNA is TGTGCCTGGAGTGGGACTGGGAAAACCGGGGAGCTGTTTTTT. Its protein product is CAWSGTGKTGELFF.